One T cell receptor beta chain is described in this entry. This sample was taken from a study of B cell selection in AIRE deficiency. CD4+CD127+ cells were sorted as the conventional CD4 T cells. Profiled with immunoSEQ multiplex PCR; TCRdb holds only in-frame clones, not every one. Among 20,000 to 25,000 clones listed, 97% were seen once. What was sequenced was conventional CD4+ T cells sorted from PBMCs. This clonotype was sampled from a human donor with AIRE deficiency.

CDR3 bases: TGTGCCAGCAGTTTATCCGGACAGGGTGTATTCCACGAGCAGTACTTC. This sequence encodes CASSLSGQGVFHEQYF. The chain links TRBV28 to TRBJ2-7, with TRBD1 identical over 8 bases. CDR1 is MDHEN, CDR2 SYDVKM, per germline. Germline trimming cut 1 base from V and 5 bases from J; bases unmatched to any gene: 10. The CDR3 has 16 amino acids.